This is a list of T cell receptor beta chains from one sample in a study of blood T cell repertoires in COVID-19. The protocol was immunoSEQ multiplex PCR, while the TCRdb copy is restricted to in-frame clones and leaves out a portion. The table has about 200,000 clones, over 80% seen once. The sequencing input was peripheral blood. Receptors originate from a man aged 35 to 55 with acute or convalescent COVID-19. The CDR3 runs from the conserved cysteine through the conserved F or W. D genes are given only for firm matches. A clone size is listed for some rows: how often the clone was seen (once, few, many), or a class if it is expanded.

j_gene,v_gene,abundance,d_gene,CDR3aa,CDR3nt
TRBJ2-5,TRBV5-1,.,.,CASSLEGREETQYF,TGCGCCAGCAGCTTGGAAGGTCGGGAGGAGACCCAGTACTTC
TRBJ1-5,TRBV7-9,.,TRBD1,CASSWGQSSGRQPQHF,TGTGCCAGCAGCTGGGGACAGTCTTCAGGTCGGCAGCCCCAGCATTTT
TRBJ2-1,TRBV7-8,.,TRBD2,CASSSLRDYRNEQFF,TGTGCCAGCAGCTCTCTACGGGACTACCGAAATGAGCAGTTCTTC
TRBJ1-6,TRBV18,.,.,CASSPQDSNSPLHF,TGTGCCAGCTCACCACAGGACAGTAATTCACCCCTCCACTTT
TRBJ2-7,TRBV7-6,.,TRBD1,CASSLDRSYEQYF,TGTGCCAGCAGCTTGGACAGGAGTTACGAGCAGTACTTC
TRBJ2-3,TRBV6-5,.,.,CASSYSAGPTDTQYF,TGTGCCAGCAGTTACTCTGCGGGACCTACAGATACGCAGTATTTT
TRBJ1-2,TRBV23-1,once,.,CASHRAYIDSYGYTF,TGCGCCAGCCACAGGGCCTATATTGATAGCTATGGCTACACCTTC
TRBJ1-4,TRBV7-9,.,.,CASSLNGAGAGEKLFF,TGTGCCAGCAGCTTAAATGGGGCAGGGGCTGGAGAAAAACTGTTTTTT
TRBJ2-7,TRBV27,.,TRBD2,CASSLRTSPYEQYF,TGTGCCAGCAGTCTCCGGACTAGTCCCTACGAGCAGTACTTC
TRBJ1-5,TRBV12-3/TRBV12-4,.,.,CASSAQGQPQHF,TGTGCCAGCAGTGCCCAGGGGCAGCCCCAGCATTTT
TRBJ2-1,TRBV5-6,.,TRBD2,CASSLYLRLAGGTYNEQFF,TGTGCCAGCAGCTTGTATTTGCGACTAGCGGGAGGAACCTACAATGAGCAGTTCTTC
TRBJ1-4,TRBV5-1,.,.,CASSFTGNEKLFF,TGCGCCAGCAGCTTCACAGGAAATGAAAAACTGTTTTTT
TRBJ1-2,TRBV7-3,few,.,CASSPDRGYGYTF,TGTGCCAGCAGCCCGGACAGAGGTTATGGCTACACCTTC
TRBJ1-1,TRBV6-5,.,.,CAARYTEAFF,TGTGCCGCCCGGTACACTGAAGCTTTCTTT
TRBJ2-7,TRBV27,once,.,CASGVRGKSYEQYF,TGTGCCAGCGGGGTTAGGGGAAAGTCCTACGAGCAGTACTTC
TRBJ2-2,TRBV27,once,TRBD1,CASSLGQGAANTGELFF,TGTGCCAGCAGTCTCGGACAGGGGGCGGCTAACACCGGGGAGCTGTTTTTT
TRBJ1-1,TRBV2,.,.,CASSLGRMGPTEAFF,TGTGCCAGCAGCCTAGGACGCATGGGGCCCACTGAAGCTTTCTTT
TRBJ2-1,TRBV18,.,.,CASSPSRSQGQDEQFF,TGTGCCAGCTCACCCTCGAGGAGCCAGGGCCAGGATGAGCAGTTCTTC
TRBJ1-2,TRBV5-6,.,TRBD1,CASSPGTAGTGRGYTF,TGTGCCAGCAGCCCCGGGACAGCCGGAACGGGGAGAGGCTACACCTTC
TRBJ2-2,TRBV9,.,TRBD2,CASSVGLAGGTGELFF,TGTGCCAGCAGCGTAGGTCTAGCGGGAGGTACCGGGGAGCTGTTTTTT
TRBJ2-3,TRBV7-2,.,TRBD1,CASSAGTGEDTQYF,TGTGCCAGCAGCGCGGGGACAGGTGAGGATACGCAGTATTTT
TRBJ1-1,TRBV19,.,.,CASSALRGGNTEAFF,TGTGCCAGTAGTGCCCTCCGGGGTGGGAACACTGAAGCTTTCTTT
TRBJ2-3,TRBV24-1,.,.,CATSDSTDFAQYF,TGTGCCACCAGTGACTCGACAGACTTTGCGCAGTATTTT
TRBJ1-1,TRBV6-5,few,.,CASRTGVNTEAFF,TGTGCCAGCAGGACAGGAGTGAACACTGAAGCTTTCTTT
TRBJ2-6,TRBV30,.,TRBD1,CAWSLGGAGANVLTF,TGTGCCTGGAGTTTAGGGGGCGCGGGGGCCAACGTCCTGACTTTC
TRBJ2-1,TRBV6-4,once,TRBD2,CASSPGGRNNYEQFF,TGTGCCAGCAGTCCCGGCGGGAGGAATAACTATGAGCAGTTCTTC
TRBJ1-3,TRBV6-5,.,TRBD1,CASSYDRGPGNTIYF,TGTGCCAGCAGTTACGACAGGGGGCCTGGAAACACCATATATTTT
TRBJ2-2,TRBV10-3,.,TRBD2,CAISEFGGNENTGELFF,TGTGCCATCAGTGAGTTCGGGGGGAACGAAAACACCGGGGAGCTGTTTTTT
TRBJ2-3,TRBV4-1,.,TRBD2,CASSQDPGAGGSTDTQYF,TGCGCCAGCAGCCAAGACCCGGGAGCCGGGGGGAGCACAGATACGCAGTATTTT
TRBJ1-5,TRBV7-2,.,.,CASSPQEGRPQHF,TGTGCCAGCAGCCCACAGGAGGGGAGGCCCCAGCATTTT
TRBJ1-1,TRBV6-5,once,.,CASSPRGHTEAFF,TGTGCCAGCAGCCCCAGGGGCCACACTGAAGCTTTCTTT
TRBJ1-4,TRBV29-1,.,TRBD1,CSATPGQGSEKLFF,TGCAGCGCTACTCCGGGACAGGGAAGCGAAAAACTGTTTTTT
TRBJ1-2,TRBV30,.,.,CAWTDNTPTYGYTF,TGTGCCTGGACAGACAACACCCCTACCTATGGCTACACCTTC
TRBJ2-7,TRBV5-1,.,.,CASSPMERVNSYEQYF,TGCGCCAGCAGCCCTATGGAGCGGGTGAATTCCTACGAGCAGTACTTC
TRBJ1-3,TRBV7-9,.,.,CASSSGSSHSGNTIYF,TGTGCCAGCAGCTCTGGGAGCAGCCACTCTGGAAACACCATATATTTT
TRBJ1-5,TRBV19,.,.,CASTIGGLEGQPQHF,TGTGCCAGTACCATTGGAGGGCTTGAGGGTCAGCCCCAGCATTTT
TRBJ1-2,TRBV25-1,.,.,CASSVMIRTAEGGYTF,TGTGCCAGCAGTGTTATGATTAGGACAGCCGAGGGTGGCTACACCTTC
TRBJ1-2,TRBV4-3,once,TRBD1,CASSPAGTGYGYTF,TGCGCCAGCAGCCCAGCCGGGACAGGCTATGGCTACACCTTC
TRBJ1-5,TRBV2,.,.,CASSTGIGQPQHF,TGTGCCAGCAGTACGGGAATTGGACAGCCCCAGCATTTT
TRBJ1-5,TRBV7-2,.,.,CASTERGGQPQHF,TGTGCCAGCACCGAGCGGGGGGGTCAGCCCCAGCATTTT
TRBJ2-3,TRBV5-5,.,TRBD2,CASSLTSGLSTDTQYF,TGTGCCAGCAGCTTGACTAGCGGCCTTAGCACAGATACGCAGTATTTT
TRBJ1-4,TRBV13,.,TRBD1,CASSLSGTVGPSEKLFF,TGTGCCAGCAGCTTATCGGGGACAGTGGGACCTTCGGAGAAACTGTTTTTT
TRBJ2-7,TRBV6-5,once,TRBD2,CASSSSAGDEQYF,TGTGCCAGCAGTTCCTCAGCGGGGGACGAGCAGTACTTC
TRBJ1-2,TRBV2,.,TRBD1,CASSRDRANYGYTF,TGTGCCAGCAGCCGGGACAGGGCGAACTATGGCTACACCTTC
TRBJ2-3,TRBV5-4,.,TRBD2,CASSILAGDRTDTQYF,TGTGCCAGCAGCATTTTAGCGGGAGATCGAACAGATACGCAGTATTTT
TRBJ2-7,TRBV28,.,TRBD2,CASRTSGRTAQYF,TGTGCCAGCAGGACTAGCGGGAGAACCGCGCAGTACTTC
TRBJ2-7,TRBV5-8,.,.,CASSLGQGNSYEQYF,TGTGCCAGCAGCTTGGGTCAGGGTAACTCCTACGAGCAGTACTTC
TRBJ1-4,TRBV7-2,once,.,CASSLSGDEKLFF,TGTGCCAGCAGCCTATCGGGGGATGAAAAACTGTTTTTT
TRBJ2-2,TRBV7-9,.,TRBD2,CASSLEREGPTGELFF,TGTGCCAGCAGCTTAGAGCGGGAGGGCCCCACCGGGGAGCTGTTTTTT
TRBJ2-7,TRBV6-5,.,TRBD1,CASSPRGQWAPEQYF,TGTGCCAGCAGTCCCCGGGGACAGTGGGCCCCCGAGCAGTACTTC
TRBJ1-2,TRBV11-3,.,TRBD1,CASSIQGIGYTF,TGTGCCAGCAGCATACAGGGGATTGGCTACACCTTC
TRBJ2-7,TRBV7-9,.,TRBD2,CASSLSGGIHEQYF,TGTGCCAGCAGCTTATCGGGAGGTATCCACGAGCAGTACTTC
TRBJ1-1,TRBV6-5,.,.,CASSYGEGTEAFF,TGTGCCAGCAGTTATGGGGAGGGCACTGAAGCTTTCTTT
TRBJ1-4,TRBV12-3/TRBV12-4,.,TRBD1,CASTGATNEKLFF,TGTGCCAGTACAGGGGCAACTAATGAAAAACTGTTTTTT
TRBJ1-2,TRBV27,.,.,CASSWGRDSGYTF,TGTGCCAGCAGTTGGGGCAGGGATAGTGGCTACACCTTC